This TCR beta chain is from a study of cytomegalovirus exposure and HLA in healthy donors. Comment on this clone: No antigen is known for it.

Trimming removed 0 bases at V and 5 bases at J, with 8 bases between. The CDR3 length is 14 residues. The germline gives CDR1 SGHRS, CDR2 YFSETQ. Researchers ran the PCR with 60 Vbeta and 13 Jbeta primers. TCRdb's table, derived via immunoSEQ multiplex PCR, lists solely in-frame clones and lacks some. The sample includes about 170,000 clones. Notes on the study in general: When a later analysis compared HLA-associated TCR beta chains with equally common others, the HLA-associated chains turned out to be more clonally expanded and to have lower generation probabilities. Sequencing artifact likely explains a cluster of highly shared sequence variants. In an earlier analysis, about 87% or about 30%: the productive usage of most TCR beta V segments.

The chain combines TRBV5-1 with TRBJ2-2, with D maybe TRBD1 (5 bases). This receptor was taken from a woman aged 55 to 70 in good health and CMV-seronegative. Sequenced: PBMCs. As DNA, the CDR3 is TGCGCCAGCAGCTTGGCCGCAGGGACCGGGGAGCTGTTTTTT. Protein sequence: CASSLAAGTGELFF. Complete variable domain (other parts from reference TRBV5-1 and TRBJ2-2): KAGVTQTPRYLIKTRGQQVTLSCSPISGHRSVSWYQQTPGQGLQFLFEYFSETQRNKGNFPGRFSGRQFSNSRSEMNVSTLELGDSALYLCASSLAAGTGELFFGEGSRLTVL.